This T cell receptor (beta chain) was retrieved from a study of T cell responses to AZD1222 COVID-19 vaccine. Trimming pared 4 bases from V and 8 bases from J, leaving 10 bases between. The CDR3 spans 12 residues. CDR1 and CDR2 (germline): SGHRS, YFSETQ. Sequenced by immunoSEQ multiplex PCR; TCRdb stores in-frame clones only, minus some. The table records some 140,000 clones, around 92% of them present only once. The sequences come from peripheral blood, collected 28 days after the second AZD1222 dose. The rearrangement uses TRBV5-1 and TRBJ2-1; D not certain. The origin of this receptor is an adult who received the AZD1222 COVID-19 vaccine. The CDR3 sequence is CASSLSDDEQFF. DNA of the CDR3: TGCGCCAGCAGCCTGTCGGATGATGAGCAGTTCTTC.